Below are 21 T cell receptor beta chains sequenced from a single sample in a study of cytomegalovirus exposure and HLA in healthy donors. The PCR made use of 60 Vbeta and 13 Jbeta primers. TCRdb keeps only in-frame clones here, not all; method: immunoSEQ multiplex PCR. The repertoire holds around 130,000 clones, with approximately 82% as singletons. The specimen was PBMCs. The receptors were gathered from a boy aged 2 to 10 in good health and CMV-seronegative.

The chain links TRBV9 to TRBJ2-2; D is unresolved. V lost 3 bases to trimming and J lost 1 base, with 7 bases between them. Germline CDR1 reads SGDLS; CDR2 reads YYNGEE. This CDR3 is 14 amino acids long. CDR3 nucleotides: TGTGCCAGCAGCGCAACTCAGAACACCGGGGAGCTGTTTTTT. It codes for CASSATQNTGELFF.

The chain combines TRBV7-8 with TRBJ2-3, with D perhaps matching TRBD1 (6 bases). Germline CDR1 SGHVS, CDR2 FQNEAQ. This CDR3 spans 13 amino acids. With 5 bases removed from V and 9 bases from J, the gap between germline ends came to 15 bases. The CDR3: CASSRGWQGTQYF. The CDR3, as DNA: TGTGCCAGCAGCCGAGGTTGGCAGGGGACGCAGTATTTT.

V is TRBV6-1 and J is TRBJ1-1; 9 positions match TRBD1. V shed 5 bases, J shed 5 bases, and the junction held 6 bases outside the gene matches. Germline V gene lookup returns CDR1 MNHNS and CDR2 SASEGT. The CDR3 has 14 residues. The DNA of the CDR3 is TGTGCCAGCAGTATTACAGGGGGCGGAACTGAAGCTTTCTTT. This encodes CASSITGGGTEAFF.

The rearrangement joins TRBV9 to TRBJ2-1; D gene unclear. The V gene's germline CDR1 is SGDLS and CDR2 YYNGEE. The CDR3 spans 12 residues. V was pared by 4 bases and J by 10 bases, with 12 bases between. The CDR3 region is CASSPRGSEQFF. The CDR3 nucleotides are TGTGCCAGCAGCCCTCGAGGTAGCGAGCAGTTCTTC.

This chain connects TRBV11-2 to TRBJ1-2; no reliable D call. Germline loops: CDR1 SGHAT, CDR2 FQNNGV. The CDR3 loop spans 16 amino acids. The germline V and J ends were trimmed by 0 bases and 4 bases, with 15 bases remaining between them. Here the CDR3 reads CASSLDFGIGPYGYTF. The DNA for the CDR3 is TGTGCCAGCAGCTTAGATTTCGGGATTGGGCCCTATGGCTACACCTTC.

This clone was seen a handful of times. The genes are TRBV25-1 and TRBJ2-5; no definite D call. The V gene lost 5 bases and the J gene lost 4 bases, with 8 bases spanning the gap. The CDR3 extends over 12 amino acids. Per the germline V gene, CDR1 is MGHDK and CDR2 is SYGVNS. CDR3 residues: CASSLVTETQYF. In DNA, the CDR3 is TGTGCCAGCAGTCTAGTGACAGAGACCCAGTACTTC.

The V and J genes are TRBV19 and TRBJ1-4, with 10 positions matching TRBD1. The V gene end was trimmed by 5 bases and the J gene end by 6 bases; junction bases not matched to a gene: 3. The CDR3 covers 14 residues. Germline-derived CDR1 and CDR2 are LNHDA and SQIVND (reference sequence). This CDR3 reads CASSWTGGHEKLFF. Written as DNA, the CDR3 is TGTGCCAGTAGTTGGACAGGGGGGCATGAAAAACTGTTTTTT.

V is TRBV7-3 and J is TRBJ2-1, with a weak D call TRBD2 (5 bases). This CDR3 has 13 residues. Trimming pared 4 bases from V and 9 bases from J, leaving 13 bases between. Germline CDR1 is SGHTA and CDR2 is FQGTGA. CDR3 loop: CASSSPPEVEQFF. CDR3 in DNA: TGTGCCAGCAGCTCCCCCCCGGAGGTTGAGCAGTTCTTC.

The chain carries TRBV28 and TRBJ2-7; 9 positions match TRBD2. CDR3 length: 14 residues. The germline V gene encodes CDR1 MDHEN and CDR2 SYDVKM. The V and J ends lost 2 bases and 6 bases, in that order; junction bases with no gene match: 5. The CDR3 DNA reads as TGTGCCAGCAGTTTAGGGGGACTAGCTTGCGAGCAGTACTTC. Translating it yields CASSLGGLACEQYF.

V gene TRBV25-1 combines with J gene TRBJ2-1; D gene uncertain. V was pared by 2 bases and J by 0 bases, with 8 bases between. This CDR3 spans 15 amino acids. From germline, CDR1 is MGHDK and CDR2 SYGVNS. The CDR3 reads CASSEHGFSYNEQFF. The CDR3 region has the DNA TGTGCCAGCAGTGAACACGGGTTCTCCTACAATGAGCAGTTCTTC. The whole variable domain, remainder taken from reference TRBV25-1 and TRBJ2-1, is EADIYQTPRYLVIGTGKKITLECSQTMGHDKMYWYQQDPGMELHLIHYSYGVNSTEKGDLSSESTVSRIRTEHFPLTLESARPSHTSQYLCASSEHGFSYNEQFFGPGTRLTVL.

V and J are TRBV2 and TRBJ2-2; the match to TRBD2 covers 9 bases. V lost 6 bases and J lost 5; bases outside the gene matches: 7. CDR3 size: 15 residues. Germline values: CDR1 SNHLY, CDR2 FYNNEI. The CDR3 DNA reads as TGTGCCAGCAGCCTGGCGGGAGGGCGAACCGGGGAGCTGTTTTTT. Amino acid sequence: CASSLAGGRTGELFF.

In its sample, this clone was seen a few times. The genes are TRBV6-4 and TRBJ2-6, with 7 bases lining up with TRBD1. The CDR3 length is 16 residues. Per germline, CDR1 MRHNA and CDR2 SNTAGT. Trimming took 0 bases from V and 2 from J; bases not matched to a gene: 1. The CDR3 loop is CASSDSGGAGANVLTF. The DNA of the CDR3 is TGTGCCAGCAGTGACTCAGGGGGCGCTGGGGCCAACGTCCTGACTTTC.

The chain carries TRBV4-3 and TRBJ2-1; 7 bases are shared with TRBD1. The germline V gene has CDR1 LGHNA and CDR2 YSLEER. The CDR3 length is 15 residues. After removal of 0 bases from V and 8 bases from J, the junction contained 7 bases not matched to a gene. The DNA of the CDR3 is TGCGCCAGCAGCCAAGACGTCTACGACAGGGATGAGCAGTTCTTC. Amino acid sequence: CASSQDVYDRDEQFF.

The chain joins TRBV11-2 to TRBJ1-6; maybe TRBD1 (5 bases). The V and J ends lost 6 bases and 7 bases respectively, with 16 bases between them. This CDR3 has 15 residues. Germline V lookup: CDR1 SGHAT, CDR2 FQNNGV. The DNA for the CDR3 is TGTGCCAGCAGTACCAACAGGAACAACAATTCACCCCTCCACTTT. It encodes CASSTNRNNNSPLHF.

The chain joins TRBV6-1 to TRBJ2-7; TRBD2 agrees at 8 bases. Germline trimming cut 10 bases from V and 10 bases from J; bases unmatched to any gene: 15. The CDR3 extends over 13 amino acids. Germline assignment: CDR1 MNHNS and CDR2 SASEGT. The DNA of the CDR3 is TGTGCCATCCTGCCCACCTCTAGCGGGTTTCAGTACGTC. Translating it yields CAILPTSSGFQYV.

The rearrangement uses TRBV18 and TRBJ2-7; TRBD2 might be the D (5 bases). Germline loops: CDR1 KGHSH, CDR2 LQKENI. Trimming pared 2 bases from V and 0 bases from J, leaving 11 bases between. The CDR3 contains 15 residues. CDR3 protein: CASSPGKLDSYEQYV. CDR3 in DNA: TGTGCCAGCTCACCAGGCAAACTAGACTCCTACGAGCAGTACGTC.

Note on this clone: The junction and the germline gene differ at one end; a read error may be behind it. CDR3 sequence (DNA): TGTGCTAGCAGCACAGCACCCTCTGGAAACACCATATATTTT. This codes for CASSTAPSGNTIYF. The rearrangement links TRBV7-7 to TRBJ1-3, with D unclear. Germline CDR1 SSHAT, CDR2 FNYEAQ (reference sequence). CDR3 size: 14 residues.

The V and J genes are TRBV6-1 and TRBJ2-1; 14 bases fit TRBD2. In germline, CDR1 is MNHNS, CDR2 SASEGT. This CDR3 has 17 residues. Losses at the gene ends were 3 bases for V and 9 bases for J; bases not matched to a gene: 10. The CDR3 region is CASSEPIGLAGGGEQFF. DNA for the CDR3: TGTGCCAGCAGTGAGCCTATCGGACTAGCGGGGGGAGGTGAGCAGTTCTTC.

This clone was counted a few times. The chain carries TRBV4-3 and TRBJ2-7, with TRBD2 as a possible D gene (7 bases). The V end lost 0 bases, the J end lost 4 bases, and 22 bases lay between the germline ends. The CDR3 has 18 amino acids. Looked up from germline, CDR1 is LGHNA and CDR2 is YSLEER. CDR3 nucleotide sequence: TGCGCCAGCAGCCAAGAGGGTCCCCCCGGGGGGCAGTTGTACGAGCAGTACTTC. As protein: CASSQEGPPGGQLYEQYF.

V gene TRBV2 combines with J gene TRBJ2-5; the match to TRBD2 covers 10 bases. Germline assignment: CDR1 SNHLY and CDR2 FYNNEI. V was clipped by 2 bases and J by 5 bases; unmatched bases: 5. The CDR3 totals 15 residues. The CDR3 here is CASSELTSGEETQYF. DNA of the CDR3: TGTGCCAGCAGTGAACTAACTAGCGGGGAGGAGACCCAGTACTTC.

This chain joins TRBV28 and TRBJ2-1; 10 nucleotides agree with TRBD2. Germline trimming cut 7 bases from V and 5 bases from J; bases unmatched to any gene: 8. CDR1 is MDHEN and CDR2 is SYDVKM in the germline V gene. CDR3 length: 15 amino acids. The CDR3 bases are TGTGCCAGCACCCCGGGGACTAGCGACCACAATGAGCAGTTCTTC. Amino acids: CASTPGTSDHNEQFF.